What follows is one T cell receptor beta chain and its context. Its antigen is not known. Germline CDR1 LGHNA, CDR2 YSLEER. The CDR3 extends over 18 amino acids. The ends lost 2 bases at V and 6 bases at J; junction bases unmatched: 17. These data come from a study of shared clonotypes between healthy human individuals. Study-wide background: The donor pool was made up of a couple of women and three men aged 18 to 49. Whole-study results and caveats: Larger estimated richness was generally recorded for naive subsets relative to memory subsets. Against clonotypes common to all four donors, non-shared ones had lower generation probabilities.

Clones were sequenced by immunoSEQ multiplex PCR, and TCRdb holds only the in-frame ones, with some missing. Of over a million clones listed, approximately 76% are singletons. The sequence was collected from a man between 18 and 35 years old in good health. Sequencing input: memory CD4+ T cells sorted from blood. The subset was: CD45RA-negative fraction. The rearrangement joins TRBV4-3 to TRBJ2-7; 9 bases are shared with TRBD1. The CDR3 sequence is CASSQRYRGRDREAEQYF. CDR3 DNA sequence: TGCGCCAGCAGCCAACGATATAGGGGTCGGGACAGGGAGGCCGAGCAGTACTTC.